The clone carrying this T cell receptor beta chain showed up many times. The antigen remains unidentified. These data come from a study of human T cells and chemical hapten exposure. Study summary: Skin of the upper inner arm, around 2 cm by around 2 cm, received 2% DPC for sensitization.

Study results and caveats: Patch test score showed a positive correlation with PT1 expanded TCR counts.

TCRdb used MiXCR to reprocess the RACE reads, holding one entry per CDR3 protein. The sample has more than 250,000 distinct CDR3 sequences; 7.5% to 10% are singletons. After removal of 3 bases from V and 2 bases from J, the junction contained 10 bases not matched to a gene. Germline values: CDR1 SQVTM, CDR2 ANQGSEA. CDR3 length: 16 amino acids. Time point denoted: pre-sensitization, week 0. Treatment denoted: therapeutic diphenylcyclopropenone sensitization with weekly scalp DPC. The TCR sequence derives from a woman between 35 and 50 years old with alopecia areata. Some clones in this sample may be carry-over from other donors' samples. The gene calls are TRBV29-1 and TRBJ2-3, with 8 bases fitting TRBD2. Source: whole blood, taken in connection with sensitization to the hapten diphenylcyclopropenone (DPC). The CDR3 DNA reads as TGCAGCGTTGACTTGGCTAGCGGGCTTTTCACAGATACGCAGTATTTT. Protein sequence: CSVDLASGLFTDTQYF.